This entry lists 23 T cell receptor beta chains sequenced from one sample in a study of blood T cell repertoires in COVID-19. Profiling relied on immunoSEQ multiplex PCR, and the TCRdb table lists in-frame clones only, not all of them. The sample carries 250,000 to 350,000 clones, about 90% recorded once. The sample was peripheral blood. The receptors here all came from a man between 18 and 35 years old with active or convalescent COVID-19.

CDR3 amino acids: CASSLREGPSYGYTF. The CDR3 DNA reads as TGCGCCAGCAGCTTGCGGGAGGGCCCTTCCTATGGCTACACCTTC. The genes are TRBV5-1 and TRBJ1-2; no clear D gene. Germline CDR1 reads SGHRS; CDR2 reads YFSETQ. V lost 1 base and J 4 bases, leaving 14 bases between the germline ends. The CDR3 spans 15 residues.

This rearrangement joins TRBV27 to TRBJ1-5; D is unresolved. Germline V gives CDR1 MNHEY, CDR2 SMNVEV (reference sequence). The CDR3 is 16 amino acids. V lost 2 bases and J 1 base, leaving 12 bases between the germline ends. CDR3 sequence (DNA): TGTGCCAGCAGTTTAGGAGGCACCCTGAGCAATCAGCCCCAGCATTTT. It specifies CASSLGGTLSNQPQHF.

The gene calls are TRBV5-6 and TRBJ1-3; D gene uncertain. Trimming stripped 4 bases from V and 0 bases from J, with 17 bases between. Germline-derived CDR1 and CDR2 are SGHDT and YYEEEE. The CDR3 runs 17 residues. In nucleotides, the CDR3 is TGTGCCAGCAGCAGAAGAGCCCGGTCGGGCTCTGGAAACACCATATATTTT. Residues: CASSRRARSGSGNTIYF.

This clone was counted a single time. The chain's CDR3 is CASSLGQGGNYNEQFF. The CDR3 DNA is TGTGCCAGTAGTCTCGGACAGGGAGGGAACTACAATGAGCAGTTCTTC. This chain connects TRBV19 to TRBJ2-1, with D tentatively TRBD1 (8 bases). There are 16 residues in the CDR3. Per germline, CDR1 LNHDA and CDR2 SQIVND (reference sequence). V was shortened by 5 bases and J by 3 bases, with 17 bases between the two germline ends.

The chain's CDR3 is CASSTGGVTYGYTF. CDR3 DNA sequence: TGTGCCAGCAGTACGGGCGGGGTGACCTATGGCTACACCTTC. This chain links TRBV7-9 with TRBJ1-2, with unresolved D. This CDR3 has 14 amino acids. Deletions cut 6 bases from V and 4 bases from J, with 15 bases between. CDR1 is SEHNR, CDR2 FQNEAQ, per germline (reference sequence).

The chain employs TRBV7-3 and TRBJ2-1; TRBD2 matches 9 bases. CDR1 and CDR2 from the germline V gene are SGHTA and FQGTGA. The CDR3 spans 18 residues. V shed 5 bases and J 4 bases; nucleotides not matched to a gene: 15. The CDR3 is CASSEQNKGLARYNEQFF. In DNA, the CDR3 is TGTGCCAGCAGCGAACAGAACAAAGGACTAGCGCGTTACAATGAGCAGTTCTTC. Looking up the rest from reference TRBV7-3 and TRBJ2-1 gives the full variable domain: GAGVSQTPSNKVTEKGKYVELRCDPISGHTALYWYRQSLGQGPEFLIYFQGTGAADDSGLPNDRFFAVRPEGSVSTLKIQRTERGDSAVYLCASSEQNKGLARYNEQFFGPGTRLTVL.

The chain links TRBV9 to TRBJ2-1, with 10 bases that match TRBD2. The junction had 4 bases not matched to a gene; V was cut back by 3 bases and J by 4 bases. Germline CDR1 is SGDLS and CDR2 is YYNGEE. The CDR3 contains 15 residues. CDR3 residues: CASSDGLAAYNEQFF. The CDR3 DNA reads TGTGCCAGCAGCGATGGACTAGCGGCTTACAATGAGCAGTTCTTC.

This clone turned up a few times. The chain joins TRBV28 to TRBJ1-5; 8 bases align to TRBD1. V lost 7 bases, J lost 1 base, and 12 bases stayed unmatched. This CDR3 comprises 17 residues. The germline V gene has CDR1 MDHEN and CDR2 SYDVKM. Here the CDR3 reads CASILHVRGLSNQPQHF. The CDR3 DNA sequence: TGTGCCAGCATCCTACACGTCAGGGGGCTGAGCAATCAGCCCCAGCATTTT.

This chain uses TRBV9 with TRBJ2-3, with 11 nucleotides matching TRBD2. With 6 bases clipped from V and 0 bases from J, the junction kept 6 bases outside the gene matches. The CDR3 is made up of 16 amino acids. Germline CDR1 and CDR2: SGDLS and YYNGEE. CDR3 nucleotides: TGTGCCAGCACCTTTGGGACTAGCGGTAGCACAGATACGCAGTATTTT. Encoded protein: CASTFGTSGSTDTQYF. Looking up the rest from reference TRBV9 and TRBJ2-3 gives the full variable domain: DSGVTQTPKHLITATGQRVTLRCSPRSGDLSVYWYQQSLDQGLQFLIQYYNGEERAKGNILERFSAQQFPDLHSELNLSSLELGDSALYFCASTFGTSGSTDTQYFGPGTRLTVL.

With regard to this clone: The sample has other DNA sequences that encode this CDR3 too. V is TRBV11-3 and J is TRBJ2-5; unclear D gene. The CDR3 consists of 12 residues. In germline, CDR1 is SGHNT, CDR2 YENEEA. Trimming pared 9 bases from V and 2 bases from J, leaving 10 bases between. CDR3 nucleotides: TGTGCCAGTGCAGACTCACAAGAGACCCAGTACTTC. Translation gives CASADSQETQYF.

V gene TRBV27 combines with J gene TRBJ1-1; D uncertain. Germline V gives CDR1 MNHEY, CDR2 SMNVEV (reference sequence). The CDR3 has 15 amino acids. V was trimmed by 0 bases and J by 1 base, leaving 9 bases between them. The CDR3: CASSLSRAWNTEAFF. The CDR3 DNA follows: TGTGCCAGCAGTTTATCGAGGGCTTGGAACACTGAAGCTTTCTTT.

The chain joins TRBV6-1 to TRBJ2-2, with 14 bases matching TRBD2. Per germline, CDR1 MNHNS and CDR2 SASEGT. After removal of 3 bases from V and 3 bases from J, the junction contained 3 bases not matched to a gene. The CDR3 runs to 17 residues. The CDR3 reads CASSEGLAGVYTGELFF. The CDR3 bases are TGTGCCAGCAGTGAGGGACTAGCGGGAGTTTACACCGGGGAGCTGTTTTTT.

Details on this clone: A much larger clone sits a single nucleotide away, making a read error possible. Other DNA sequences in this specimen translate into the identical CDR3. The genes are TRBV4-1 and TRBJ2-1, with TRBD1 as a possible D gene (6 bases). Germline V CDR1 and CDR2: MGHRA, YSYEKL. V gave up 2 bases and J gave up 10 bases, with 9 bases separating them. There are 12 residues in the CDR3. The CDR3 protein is CASSQSGDEQFF. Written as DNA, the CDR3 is TGCGCCAGCAGCCAATCAGGGGACGAGCAGTTCTTC.

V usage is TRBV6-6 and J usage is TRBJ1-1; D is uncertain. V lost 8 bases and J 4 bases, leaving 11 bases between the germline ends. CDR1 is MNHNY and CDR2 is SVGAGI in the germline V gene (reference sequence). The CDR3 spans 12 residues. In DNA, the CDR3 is TGTGCCAGCCATGACTTGGTCACTGAAGCTTTCTTT. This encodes CASHDLVTEAFF.

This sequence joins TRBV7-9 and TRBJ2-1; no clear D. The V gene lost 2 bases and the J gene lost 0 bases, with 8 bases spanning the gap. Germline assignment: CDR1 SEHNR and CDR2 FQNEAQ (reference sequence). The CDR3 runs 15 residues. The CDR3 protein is CASSLNPSSYNEQFF. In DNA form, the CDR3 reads TGTGCCAGCAGCTTAAACCCTAGCTCCTACAATGAGCAGTTCTTC.

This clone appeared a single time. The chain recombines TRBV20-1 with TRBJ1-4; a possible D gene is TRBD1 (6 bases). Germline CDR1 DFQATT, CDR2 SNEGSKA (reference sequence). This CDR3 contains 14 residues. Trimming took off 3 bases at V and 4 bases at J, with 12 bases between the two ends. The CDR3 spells CSASRGQINEKLFF. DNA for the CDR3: TGCAGTGCTAGTCGGGGACAAATTAATGAAAAACTGTTTTTT.

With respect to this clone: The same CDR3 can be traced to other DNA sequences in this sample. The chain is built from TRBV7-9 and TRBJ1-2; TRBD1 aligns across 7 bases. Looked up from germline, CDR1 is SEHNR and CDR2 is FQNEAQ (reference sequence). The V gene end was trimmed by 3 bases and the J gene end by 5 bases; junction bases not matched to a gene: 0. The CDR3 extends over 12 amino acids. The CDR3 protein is CASSLTGYGYTF. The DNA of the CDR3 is TGTGCCAGCAGCTTGACAGGGTATGGCTACACCTTC.

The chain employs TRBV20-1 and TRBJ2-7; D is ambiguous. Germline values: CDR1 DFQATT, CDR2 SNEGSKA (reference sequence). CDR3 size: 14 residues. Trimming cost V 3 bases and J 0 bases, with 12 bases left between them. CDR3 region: CSASLMSASYEQYF. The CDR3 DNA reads TGCAGTGCTAGTCTGATGAGCGCCTCCTACGAGCAGTACTTC.

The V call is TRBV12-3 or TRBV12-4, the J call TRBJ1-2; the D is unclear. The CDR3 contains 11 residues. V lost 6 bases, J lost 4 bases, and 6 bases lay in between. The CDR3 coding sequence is TGTGCCAGCAGCTTGGCCTATGGCTACACCTTC. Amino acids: CASSLAYGYTF.

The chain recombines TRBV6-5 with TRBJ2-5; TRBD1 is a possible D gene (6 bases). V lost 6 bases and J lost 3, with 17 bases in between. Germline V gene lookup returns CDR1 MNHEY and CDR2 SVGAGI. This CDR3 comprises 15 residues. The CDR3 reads CASSHPTGQEETQYF. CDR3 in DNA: TGTGCCAGCAGCCACCCCACAGGGCAAGAAGAGACCCAGTACTTC.

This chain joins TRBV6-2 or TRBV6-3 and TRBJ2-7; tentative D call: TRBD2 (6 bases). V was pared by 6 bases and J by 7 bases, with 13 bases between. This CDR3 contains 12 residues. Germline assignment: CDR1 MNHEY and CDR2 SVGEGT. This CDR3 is CASSLLLAEQYF. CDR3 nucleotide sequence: TGTGCCAGCAGCCTCCTCCTAGCGGAGCAGTACTTC.

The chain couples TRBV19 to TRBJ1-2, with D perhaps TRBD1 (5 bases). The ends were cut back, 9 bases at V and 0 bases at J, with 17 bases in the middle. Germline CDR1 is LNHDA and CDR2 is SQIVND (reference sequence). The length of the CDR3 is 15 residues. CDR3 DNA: TGTGCCAGCCTACAAACAGGCCTCACTAACTATGGCTACACCTTC. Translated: CASLQTGLTNYGYTF.

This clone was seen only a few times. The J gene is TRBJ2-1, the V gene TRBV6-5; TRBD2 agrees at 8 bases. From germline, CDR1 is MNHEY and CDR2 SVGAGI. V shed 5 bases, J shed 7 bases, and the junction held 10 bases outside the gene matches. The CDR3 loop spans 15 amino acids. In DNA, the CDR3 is TGTGCCAGCAGTCGTCTAGCGGGTGGGTTAAATGAGCAGTTCTTC. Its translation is CASSRLAGGLNEQFF.